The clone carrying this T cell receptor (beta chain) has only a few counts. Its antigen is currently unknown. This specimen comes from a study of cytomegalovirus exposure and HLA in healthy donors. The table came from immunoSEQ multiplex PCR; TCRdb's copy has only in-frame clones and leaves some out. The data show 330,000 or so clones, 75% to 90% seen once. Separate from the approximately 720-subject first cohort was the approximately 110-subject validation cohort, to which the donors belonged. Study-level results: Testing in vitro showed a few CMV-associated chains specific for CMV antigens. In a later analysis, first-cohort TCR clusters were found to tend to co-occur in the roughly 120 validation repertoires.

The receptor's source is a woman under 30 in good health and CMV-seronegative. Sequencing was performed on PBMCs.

CDR3 DNA: TGCGCCAGCAGCTTCCAGATGACAGATACGCAGTATTTT. It specifies CASSFQMTDTQYF. The V and J genes are TRBV5-1 and TRBJ2-3; D unresolved. Deletions cut 2 bases from V and 3 bases from J, with 7 bases between. The germline V gene has CDR1 SGHRS and CDR2 YFSETQ. The CDR3 runs to 13 residues.